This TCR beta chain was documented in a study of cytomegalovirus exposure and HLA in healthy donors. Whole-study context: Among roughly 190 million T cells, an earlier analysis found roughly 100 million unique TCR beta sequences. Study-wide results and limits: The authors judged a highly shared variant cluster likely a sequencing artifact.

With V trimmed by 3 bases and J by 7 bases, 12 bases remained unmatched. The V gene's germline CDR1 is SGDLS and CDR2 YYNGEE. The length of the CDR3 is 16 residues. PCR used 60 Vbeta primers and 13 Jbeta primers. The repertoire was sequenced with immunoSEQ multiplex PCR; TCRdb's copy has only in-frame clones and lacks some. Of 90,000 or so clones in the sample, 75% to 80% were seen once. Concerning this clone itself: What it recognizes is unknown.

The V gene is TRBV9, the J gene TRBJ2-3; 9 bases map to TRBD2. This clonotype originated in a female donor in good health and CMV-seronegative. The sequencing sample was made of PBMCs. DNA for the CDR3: TGTGCCAGCAGCGGCGGGGGTCTAGCGGGAACACATACGCAGTATTTT. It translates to CASSGGGLAGTHTQYF. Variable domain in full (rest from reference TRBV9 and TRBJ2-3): DSGVTQTPKHLITATGQRVTLRCSPRSGDLSVYWYQQSLDQGLQFLIQYYNGEERAKGNILERFSAQQFPDLHSELNLSSLELGDSALYFCASSGGGLAGTHTQYFGPGTRLTVL.